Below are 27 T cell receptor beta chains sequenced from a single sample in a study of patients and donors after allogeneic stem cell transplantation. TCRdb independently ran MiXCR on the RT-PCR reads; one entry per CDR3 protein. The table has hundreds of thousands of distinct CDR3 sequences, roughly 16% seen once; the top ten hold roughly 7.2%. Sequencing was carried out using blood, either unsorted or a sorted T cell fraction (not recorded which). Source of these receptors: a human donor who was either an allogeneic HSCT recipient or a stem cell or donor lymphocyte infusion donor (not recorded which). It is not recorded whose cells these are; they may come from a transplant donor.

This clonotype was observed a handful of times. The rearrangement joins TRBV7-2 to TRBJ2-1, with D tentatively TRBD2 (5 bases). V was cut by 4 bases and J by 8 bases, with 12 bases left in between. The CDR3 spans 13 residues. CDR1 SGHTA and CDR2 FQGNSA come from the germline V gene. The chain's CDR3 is CASSSQLGDEQFF. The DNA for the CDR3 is TGTGCCAGCAGCTCCCAGCTCGGGGATGAGCAGTTCTTC. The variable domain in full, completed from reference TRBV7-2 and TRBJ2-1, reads GAGVSQSPSNKVTEKGKDVELRCDPISGHTALYWYRQSLGQGLEFLIYFQGNSAPDKSGLPSDRFSAERTGGSVSTLTIQRTQQEDSAVYLCASSSQLGDEQFFGPGTRLTVL.

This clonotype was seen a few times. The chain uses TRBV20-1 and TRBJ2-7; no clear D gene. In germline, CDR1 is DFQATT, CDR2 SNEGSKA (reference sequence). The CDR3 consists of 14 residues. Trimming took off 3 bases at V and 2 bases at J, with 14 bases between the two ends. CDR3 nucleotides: TGCAGTGCTAGCTTTGACGCAGTTGCCTACGAGCAGTACTTC. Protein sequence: CSASFDAVAYEQYF.

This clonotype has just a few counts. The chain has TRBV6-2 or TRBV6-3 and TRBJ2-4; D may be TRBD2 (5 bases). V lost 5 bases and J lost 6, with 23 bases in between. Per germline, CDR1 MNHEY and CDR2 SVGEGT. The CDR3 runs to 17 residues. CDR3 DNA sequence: TGTGCCAGCAGTCTCCCCAGACTGCAGCGGAGAATAAACATTCAGTACTTC. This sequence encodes CASSLPRLQRRINIQYF.

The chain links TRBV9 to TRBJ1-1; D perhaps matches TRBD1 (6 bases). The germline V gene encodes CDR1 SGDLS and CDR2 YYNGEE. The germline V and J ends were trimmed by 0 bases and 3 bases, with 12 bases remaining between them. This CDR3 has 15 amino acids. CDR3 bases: TGTGCCAGCAGCGTAGTCCCGGGGGCGCACACTGAAGCTTTCTTT. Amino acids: CASSVVPGAHTEAFF.

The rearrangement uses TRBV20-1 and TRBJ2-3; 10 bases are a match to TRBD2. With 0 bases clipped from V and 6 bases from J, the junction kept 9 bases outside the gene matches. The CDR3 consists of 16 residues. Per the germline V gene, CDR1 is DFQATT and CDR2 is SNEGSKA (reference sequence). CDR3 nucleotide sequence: TGCAGTGCTAGAGATGGGCGACTAGCGGGTTGGGATACGCAGTATTTT. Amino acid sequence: CSARDGRLAGWDTQYF.

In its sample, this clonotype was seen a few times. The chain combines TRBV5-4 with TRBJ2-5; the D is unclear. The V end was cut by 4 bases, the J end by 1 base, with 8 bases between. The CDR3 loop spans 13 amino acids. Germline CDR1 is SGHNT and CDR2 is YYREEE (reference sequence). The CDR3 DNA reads TGTGCCAGCAGCATAAGGGCCCAAGAGACCCAGTACTTC. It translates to CASSIRAQETQYF.

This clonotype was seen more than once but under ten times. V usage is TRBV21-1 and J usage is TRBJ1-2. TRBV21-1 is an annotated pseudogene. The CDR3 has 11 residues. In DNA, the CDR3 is TGTGCCAGCAGCAAAGCTGGCGGCTACACCTTC. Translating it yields CASSKAGGYTF.

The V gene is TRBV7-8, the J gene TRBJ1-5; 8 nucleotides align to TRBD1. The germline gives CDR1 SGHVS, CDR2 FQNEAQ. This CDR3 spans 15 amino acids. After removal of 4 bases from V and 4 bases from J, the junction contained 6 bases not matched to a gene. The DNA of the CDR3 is TGTGCCAGCAGCTCCCGGGACAGGCGAAATCAGCCCCAGCATTTT. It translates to CASSSRDRRNQPQHF.

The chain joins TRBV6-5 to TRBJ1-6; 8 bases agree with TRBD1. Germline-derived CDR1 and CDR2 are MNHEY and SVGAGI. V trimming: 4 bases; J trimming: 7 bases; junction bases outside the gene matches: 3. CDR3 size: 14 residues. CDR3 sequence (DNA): TGTGCCAGCAGTTCACAGGGGGGAAATTCACCCCTCCACTTT. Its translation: CASSSQGGNSPLHF.

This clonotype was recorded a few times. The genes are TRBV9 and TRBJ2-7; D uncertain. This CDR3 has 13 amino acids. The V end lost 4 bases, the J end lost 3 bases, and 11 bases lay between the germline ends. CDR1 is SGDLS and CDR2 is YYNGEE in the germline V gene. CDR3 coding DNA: TGTGCCAGCAGCCCCACCGGGCACTACGAGCAGTACTTC. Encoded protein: CASSPTGHYEQYF.

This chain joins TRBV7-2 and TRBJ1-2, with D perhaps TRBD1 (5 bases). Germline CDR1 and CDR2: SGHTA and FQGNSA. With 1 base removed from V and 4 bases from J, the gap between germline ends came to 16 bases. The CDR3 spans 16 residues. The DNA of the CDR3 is TGTGCCAGCAGCTTAGATCTTACACGACAGTTCTATGGCTACACCTTC. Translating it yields CASSLDLTRQFYGYTF.

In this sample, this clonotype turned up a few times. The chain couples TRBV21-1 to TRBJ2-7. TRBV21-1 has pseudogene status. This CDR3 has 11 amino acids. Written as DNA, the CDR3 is TGTGCCAGCAGCATGAAGGGCGAGCAGTACTTC. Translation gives CASSMKGEQYF.

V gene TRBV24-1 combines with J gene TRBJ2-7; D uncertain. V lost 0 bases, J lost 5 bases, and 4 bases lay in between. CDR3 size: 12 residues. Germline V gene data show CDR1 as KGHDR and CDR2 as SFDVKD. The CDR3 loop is CATSDLDHEQYF. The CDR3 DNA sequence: TGTGCCACCAGTGATTTGGACCACGAGCAGTACTTC.

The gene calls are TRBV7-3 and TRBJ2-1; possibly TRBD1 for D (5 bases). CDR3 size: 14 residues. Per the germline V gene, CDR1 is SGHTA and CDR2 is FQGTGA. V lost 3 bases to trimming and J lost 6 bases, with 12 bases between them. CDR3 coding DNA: TGTGCCAGCAGCTTTACAGGAGCCTCCAATGAGCAGTTCTTC. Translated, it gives CASSFTGASNEQFF.

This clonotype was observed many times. The CDR3, as DNA: TGTGCCGCCCCCCCTAAATGTACAGATACGCAGTATTTT. It encodes CAAPPKCTDTQYF. V and J are TRBV28 and TRBJ2-3; the D is unclear. CDR3 length equals 13 residues. The V end was cut by 11 bases, the J end by 3 bases, with 15 bases between. Per germline, CDR1 MDHEN and CDR2 SYDVKM. Drawing the rest from reference TRBV28 and TRBJ2-3, the complete variable domain is DVKVTQSSRYLVKRTGEKVFLECVQDMDHENMFWYRQDPGLGLRLIYFSYDVKMKEKGDIPEGYSVSREKKERFSLILESASTNQTSMYLCAAPPKCTDTQYFGPGTRLTVL.

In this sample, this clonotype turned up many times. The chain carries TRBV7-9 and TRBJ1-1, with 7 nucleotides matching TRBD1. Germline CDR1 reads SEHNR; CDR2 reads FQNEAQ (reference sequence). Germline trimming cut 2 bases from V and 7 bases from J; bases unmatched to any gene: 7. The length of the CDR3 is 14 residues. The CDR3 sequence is CASSLSGGQSEAFF. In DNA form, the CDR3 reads TGTGCCAGCAGCTTAAGCGGGGGACAGAGTGAAGCTTTCTTT.

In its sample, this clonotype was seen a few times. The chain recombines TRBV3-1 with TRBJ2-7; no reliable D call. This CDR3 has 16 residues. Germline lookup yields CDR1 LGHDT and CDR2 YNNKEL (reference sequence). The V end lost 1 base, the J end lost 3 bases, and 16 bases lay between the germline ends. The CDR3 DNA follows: TGTGCCAGCAGCCAAGGAATCCTTAGCAGCCTCTACGAGCAGTACTTC. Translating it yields CASSQGILSSLYEQYF.

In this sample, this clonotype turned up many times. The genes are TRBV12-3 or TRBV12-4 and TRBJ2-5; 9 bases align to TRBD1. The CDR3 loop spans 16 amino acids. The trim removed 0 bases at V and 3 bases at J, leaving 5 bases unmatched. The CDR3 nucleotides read TGTGCCAGCAGTTTAGCGCACAGGGACAGGGAAGAGACCCAGTACTTC. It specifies CASSLAHRDREETQYF.

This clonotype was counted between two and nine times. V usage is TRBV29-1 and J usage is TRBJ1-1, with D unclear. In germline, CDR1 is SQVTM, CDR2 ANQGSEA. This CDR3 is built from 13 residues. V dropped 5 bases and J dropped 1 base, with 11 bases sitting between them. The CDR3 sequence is CSVFLGGNTEAFF. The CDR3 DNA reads TGCAGCGTTTTCCTGGGAGGGAACACTGAAGCTTTCTTT.

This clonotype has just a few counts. CDR3 nucleotides: TGTGCCAGCGAGGAGAGCGGGAGCACAGATACGCAGTATTTT. Translation: CASEESGSTDTQYF. The V and J genes are TRBV7-8 and TRBJ2-3, with a tentative D call TRBD2 (6 bases). The V gene lost 8 bases and the J gene lost 0 bases, with 12 bases spanning the gap. The CDR3 contains 14 residues. Looked up from germline, CDR1 is SGHVS and CDR2 is FQNEAQ.

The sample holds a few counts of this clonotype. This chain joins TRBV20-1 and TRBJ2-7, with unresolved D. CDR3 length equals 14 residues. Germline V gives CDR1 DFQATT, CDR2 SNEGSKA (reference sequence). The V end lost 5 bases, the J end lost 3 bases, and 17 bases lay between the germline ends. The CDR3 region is CSAYNHGGIYEQYF. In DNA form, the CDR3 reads TGCAGTGCTTACAATCACGGTGGTATCTACGAGCAGTACTTC.

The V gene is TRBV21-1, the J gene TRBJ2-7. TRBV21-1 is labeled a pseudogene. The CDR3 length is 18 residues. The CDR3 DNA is TGTGCCAGCAGCAAAGATTTCCTTTTGGTACAGAAATACTACGAGCAGTACTTC. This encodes CASSKDFLLVQKYYEQYF.

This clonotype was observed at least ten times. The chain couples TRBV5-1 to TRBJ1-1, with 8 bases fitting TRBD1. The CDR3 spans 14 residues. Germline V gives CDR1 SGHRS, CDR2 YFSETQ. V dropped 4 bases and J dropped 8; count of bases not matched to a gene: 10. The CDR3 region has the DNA TGCGCCAGCAGCCAGGGACAGGCAACAAGGGAAGCTTTCTTT. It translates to CASSQGQATREAFF.

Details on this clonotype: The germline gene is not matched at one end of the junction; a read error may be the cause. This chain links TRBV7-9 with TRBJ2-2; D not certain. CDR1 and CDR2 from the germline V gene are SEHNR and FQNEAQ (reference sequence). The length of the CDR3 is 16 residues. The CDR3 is CASSLVRGANTRELFF. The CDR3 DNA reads TGTGCCAGCAGCTTAGTCCGTGGAGCGAACACCCGGGAGCTGTTTTTT.

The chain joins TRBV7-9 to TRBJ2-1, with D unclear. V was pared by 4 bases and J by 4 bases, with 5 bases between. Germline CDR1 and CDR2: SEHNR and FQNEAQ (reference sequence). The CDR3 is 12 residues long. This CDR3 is CASSWEYNEQFF. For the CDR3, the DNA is TGTGCCAGCAGCTGGGAATACAATGAGCAGTTCTTC.

CDR3 in amino acids: CSVGQGKSNYGYTF. The CDR3 coding sequence is TGCAGCGTTGGACAGGGTAAAAGTAACTATGGCTACACCTTC. V gene TRBV29-1 combines with J gene TRBJ1-2, with TRBD1 matching 7 bases. This CDR3 has 14 amino acids. CDR1 SQVTM and CDR2 ANQGSEA come from the germline V gene. The ends lost 4 bases at V and 1 base at J; junction bases unmatched: 6. Full variable domain (outside the CDR3, taken from reference TRBV29-1 and TRBJ1-2): SAVISQKPSRDICQRGTSLTIQCQVDSQVTMMFWYRQQPGQSLTLIATANQGSEATYESGFVIDKFPISRPNLTFSTLTVSNMSPEDSSIYLCSVGQGKSNYGYTFGSGTRLTVV.

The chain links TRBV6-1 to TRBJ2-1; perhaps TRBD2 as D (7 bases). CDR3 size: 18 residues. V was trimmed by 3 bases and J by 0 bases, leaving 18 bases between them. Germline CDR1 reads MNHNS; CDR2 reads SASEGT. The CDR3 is CASSDPAGGGSSYNEQFF. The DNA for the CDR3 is TGTGCCAGCAGTGACCCTGCCGGGGGCGGGAGCTCCTACAATGAGCAGTTCTTC.